This T cell receptor (beta chain) came from a study of blood T cells in healthy people across ages. Overall study: Per two T cells, about one barcoded beta molecule was captured through template switching.

This clonotype was seen a handful of times. Donors each provided about 9.5 milliliters of peripheral blood. A second PCR, run for roughly 7 to 11 cycles, used a sample-barcoded 5' primer plus a J-beta primer mix. Every cDNA molecule bore a tag from a template-switch adaptor containing 12 random nucleotides. One entry per CDR3 protein, called by TCRdb with MiXCR from the 5' RACE reads. Of roughly 800,000 distinct CDR3 sequences listed, about 62% are singletons. The sequence was obtained from a man younger than 40 in good health. Sequenced material: blood.

As DNA, the CDR3 is TGTGCCACCGGAGCGGGAGGGCCCTACAATGAGCAGTTCTTC. Its translation: CATGAGGPYNEQFF. This chain uses TRBV24-1 with TRBJ2-1, with TRBD2 identical over 10 bases. The CDR3 spans 14 residues. From germline, CDR1 is KGHDR and CDR2 SFDVKD. Germline trimming cut 9 bases from V and 2 bases from J; bases unmatched to any gene: 3.